Below are 3 T cell receptor beta chains sequenced from a single sample in a study of shared clonotypes between healthy human individuals. Clones were read by immunoSEQ multiplex PCR, and TCRdb kept only the in-frame ones, dropping some. The data contain millions of clones, about 92% of them singletons. Source material: naive CD4+ T cells from PBMCs. The subset here: CD45RA+ positively selected. The receptors here all came from a man between 18 and 35 years old in good health. Some clones in this sample may be carry-over from other donors' samples.

The chain employs TRBV11-2 and TRBJ1-3; D is perhaps TRBD1 (5 bases). V was clipped by 5 bases and J by 5 bases, with 13 bases between them. The CDR3 consists of 14 residues. Looked up from germline, CDR1 is SGHAT and CDR2 is FQNNGV. CDR3 sequence: CASSQPRGRNTIYF. The CDR3 DNA reads TGTGCCAGCAGCCAGCCGAGGGGAAGAAACACCATATATTTT.

The chain joins TRBV28 to TRBJ2-2, with 7 bases aligning to TRBD1. This CDR3 contains 15 residues. Germline V lookup: CDR1 MDHEN, CDR2 SYDVKM. V was pared by 3 bases and J by 4 bases, with 5 bases of the junction left unmatched. CDR3 amino acids: CASSLGQGVTGELFF. The CDR3 bases are TGTGCCAGCAGTTTGGGGCAGGGGGTCACCGGGGAGCTGTTTTTT.

This clone was recorded only once. The CDR3 sequence: CASSPSTQGIYGYTF. CDR3 DNA sequence: TGTGCCAGCTCACCATCGACACAGGGGATTTATGGCTACACCTTC. This sequence joins TRBV18 and TRBJ1-2, with 7 bases matching TRBD1. Per germline, CDR1 KGHSH and CDR2 LQKENI. V was pared by 2 bases and J by 5 bases, with 8 bases of the junction left unmatched. CDR3 size: 15 residues.